This TCR beta chain was found in a study of Ad26.COV2.S vaccination and SARS-CoV-2 variants. General study results and limits: People who got the vaccine had more spike-specific TCR breadth than people who got placebo. Analyses that measured TCR breadth and depth may have underestimated total T cell responses. Post-vaccination spike-specific CD8+ and CD4+ T cell responses reportedly had substantial breadth.

There are 12 residues in the CDR3. The V and J ends lost 7 bases and 2 bases respectively, with 12 bases between them. Germline CDR1 and CDR2: SQVTM and ANQGSEA. TCRdb keeps only in-frame clones here, not all; method: immunoSEQ multiplex PCR. The table shows about 140,000 clones, with roughly 89% occurring only once. As regards this clone: The antigen is unknown.

The origin of this receptor is a human donor who had recovered from COVID-19. This chain joins TRBV29-1 and TRBJ2-7; D uncertain. The specimen was peripheral blood, collected after recovery from COVID-19. The CDR3 reads CSGHSKAYEQYF. The CDR3 DNA reads as TGCAGCGGACACTCGAAGGCCTACGAGCAGTACTTC.